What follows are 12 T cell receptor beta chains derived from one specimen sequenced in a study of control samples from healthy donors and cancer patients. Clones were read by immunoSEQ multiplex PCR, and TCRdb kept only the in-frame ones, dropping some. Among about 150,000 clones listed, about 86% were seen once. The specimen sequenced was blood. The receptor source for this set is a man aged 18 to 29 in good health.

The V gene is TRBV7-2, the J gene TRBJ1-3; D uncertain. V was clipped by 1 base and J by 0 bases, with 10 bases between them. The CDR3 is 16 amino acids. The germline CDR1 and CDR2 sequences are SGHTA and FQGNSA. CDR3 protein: CASSLESTDSGNTIYF. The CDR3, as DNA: TGTGCCAGCAGCTTAGAGTCGACGGACTCTGGAAACACCATATATTTT.

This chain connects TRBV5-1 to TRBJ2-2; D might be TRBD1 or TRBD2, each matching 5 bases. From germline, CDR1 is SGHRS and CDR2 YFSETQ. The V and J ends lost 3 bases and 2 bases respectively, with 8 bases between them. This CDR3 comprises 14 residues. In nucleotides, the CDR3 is TGCGCCAGCAGCTCAGGGAGCAACACCGGGGAGCTGTTTTTT. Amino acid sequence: CASSSGSNTGELFF.

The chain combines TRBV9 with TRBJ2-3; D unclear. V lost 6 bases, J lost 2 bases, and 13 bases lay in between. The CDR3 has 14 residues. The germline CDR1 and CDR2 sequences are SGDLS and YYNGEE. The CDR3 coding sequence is TGTGCCAGCACCCCGATGGTGGACACAGATACGCAGTATTTT. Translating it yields CASTPMVDTDTQYF.

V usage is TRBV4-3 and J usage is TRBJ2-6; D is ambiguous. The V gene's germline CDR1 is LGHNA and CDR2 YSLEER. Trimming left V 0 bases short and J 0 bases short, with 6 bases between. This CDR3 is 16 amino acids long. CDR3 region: CASSQEWGSGANVLTF. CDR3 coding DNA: TGCGCCAGCAGCCAAGAGTGGGGCTCTGGGGCCAACGTCCTGACTTTC.

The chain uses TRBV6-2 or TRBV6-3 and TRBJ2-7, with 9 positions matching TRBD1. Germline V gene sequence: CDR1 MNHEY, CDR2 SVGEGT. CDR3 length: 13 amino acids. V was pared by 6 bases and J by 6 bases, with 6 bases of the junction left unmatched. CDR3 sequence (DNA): TGTGCCAGCAGCGAAGGGACAGGGCCCGAGCAGTACTTC. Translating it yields CASSEGTGPEQYF.

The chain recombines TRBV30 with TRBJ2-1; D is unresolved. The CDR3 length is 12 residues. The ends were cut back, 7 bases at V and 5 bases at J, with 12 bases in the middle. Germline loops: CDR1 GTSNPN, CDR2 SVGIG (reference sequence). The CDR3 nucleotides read TGTGCCTTGGGTAGGCTAAACAATGAGCAGTTCTTC. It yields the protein CALGRLNNEQFF.

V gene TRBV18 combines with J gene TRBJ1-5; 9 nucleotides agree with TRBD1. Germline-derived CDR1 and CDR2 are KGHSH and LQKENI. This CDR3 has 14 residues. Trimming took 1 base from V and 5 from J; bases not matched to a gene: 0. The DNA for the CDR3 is TGTGCCAGCTCACCACGGACAGGGGATCAGCCCCAGCATTTT. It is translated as CASSPRTGDQPQHF. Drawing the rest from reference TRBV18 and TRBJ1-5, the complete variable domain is NAGVMQNPRHLVRRRGQEARLRCSPMKGHSHVYWYRQLPEEGLKFMVYLQKENIIDESGMPKERFSAEFPKEGPSILRIQQVVRGDSAAYFCASSPRTGDQPQHFGDGTRLSIL.

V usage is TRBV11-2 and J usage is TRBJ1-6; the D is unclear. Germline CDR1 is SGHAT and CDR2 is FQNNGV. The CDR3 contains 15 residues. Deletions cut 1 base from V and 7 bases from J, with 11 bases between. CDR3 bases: TGTGCCAGCAGCTTAGGGACCCAGCCAAATTCACCCCTCCACTTT. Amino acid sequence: CASSLGTQPNSPLHF.

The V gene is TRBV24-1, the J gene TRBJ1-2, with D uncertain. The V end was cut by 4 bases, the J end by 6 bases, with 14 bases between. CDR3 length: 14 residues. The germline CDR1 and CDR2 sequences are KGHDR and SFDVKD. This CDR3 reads CATSDTDPGHGYTF. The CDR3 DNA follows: TGTGCCACCAGTGACACGGACCCAGGACATGGCTACACCTTC.

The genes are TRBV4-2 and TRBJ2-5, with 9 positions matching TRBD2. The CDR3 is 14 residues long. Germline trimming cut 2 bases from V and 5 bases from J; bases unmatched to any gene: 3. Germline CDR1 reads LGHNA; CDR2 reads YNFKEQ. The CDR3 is CASSQRLAGETQYF. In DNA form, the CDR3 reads TGTGCCAGCAGCCAAAGGCTAGCGGGGGAGACCCAGTACTTC.

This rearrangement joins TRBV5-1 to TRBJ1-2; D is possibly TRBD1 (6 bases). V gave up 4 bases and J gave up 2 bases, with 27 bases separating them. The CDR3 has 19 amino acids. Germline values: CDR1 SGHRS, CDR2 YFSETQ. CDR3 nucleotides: TGCGCCAGCAGCCGGATCTGGAGCCTTAGGGGGGAAGAGAACTATGGCTACACCTTC. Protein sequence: CASSRIWSLRGEENYGYTF.

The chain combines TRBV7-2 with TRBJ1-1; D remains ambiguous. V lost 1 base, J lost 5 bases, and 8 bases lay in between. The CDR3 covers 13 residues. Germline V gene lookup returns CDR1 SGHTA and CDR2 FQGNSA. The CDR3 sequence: CASSLGARTEAFF. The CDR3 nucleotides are TGTGCCAGCAGCTTAGGGGCAAGGACTGAAGCTTTCTTT.